This TCR beta chain was sequenced for a study of T cell clones after liver transplantation. Across the study: A pre-transplant mixed lymphocyte reaction with TCRbeta sequencing defined graft-donor-reactive clones followed in post-transplant blood. HCV positivity affected three of eight recipients; the rest lacked autoimmune or viral indications. Timepoints were pre-transplant, pre-withdrawal, and after withdrawal was completed or failed. Whole-study results and caveats: Compared with third party-reactive sequences, donor-reactive ones declined more, independent of withdrawal success.

Generated by immunoSEQ multiplex PCR, the TCRdb table keeps only in-frame clones and is missing some. Here the sample spans tens of thousands of clones, less than 75% being singletons. To note about this clone: No antigen is known for it.

Looked up from germline, CDR1 is MGHDK and CDR2 is SYGVNS. This CDR3 has 17 residues. V was cut by 6 bases and J by 0 bases, with 18 bases left in between. The chain carries TRBV25-1 and TRBJ1-5, with D perhaps TRBD1 (5 bases). Sequences were derived from CD4+ T cells from blood, sampled at the 22-month timepoint. The origin of this receptor is a human patient who received a liver transplant. Certain T cells may be donor cells from the graft. This CDR3 reads CASSPSRGGHSNQPQHF. CDR3 sequence (DNA): TGTGCCAGCAGCCCTTCGAGGGGAGGCCATAGCAATCAGCCCCAGCATTTT.